The TCR beta chain under discussion was sequenced for a study of blood T cell repertoires in COVID-19. The wider study: PBMCs, B-cell-depleted T cells, or T cells were the source of the cDNA or gDNA that made up the material.

Assay: immunoSEQ multiplex PCR; the TCRdb copy retains only in-frame clones and omits some. The data show some 80,000 clones, around four fifths seen once. V lost 4 bases to trimming and J lost 2 bases; unmatched junction nucleotides: 10. Germline-derived CDR1 and CDR2 are MGHRA and YSYEKL. The CDR3 covers 16 residues. Sequencing was carried out using peripheral blood. The chain recombines TRBV4-1 with TRBJ1-2, with 7 nucleotides matching TRBD1. The sequence was collected from a man of 80 years or more with active or convalescent COVID-19. CDR3 DNA: TGCGCCAGCAGCCCAGGCGGGACAGAGAAGAACTATGGCTACACCTTC. Its translation: CASSPGGTEKNYGYTF.